The clone carrying this T cell receptor (beta chain) was recorded a few times. The V and J ends lost 6 bases and 5 bases respectively, with 10 bases between them. Per germline, CDR1 SEHNR and CDR2 FQNEAQ (reference sequence). CDR3 length equals 12 residues. Profiled with immunoSEQ multiplex PCR; TCRdb holds only in-frame clones, not every one. The sample consists of approximately 90,000 clones, roughly 83% of them appearing once. This sample was taken from a study of control samples from healthy donors and cancer patients. The sequence was obtained from a man between 65 and 79 years old with lung cancer. Sample: PBMCs. The chain carries TRBV7-9 and TRBJ1-1, with a possible D match to TRBD1 (5 bases). The CDR3 loop is CASRDHRTEAFF. CDR3 coding DNA: TGTGCCAGCAGGGATCACAGGACTGAAGCTTTCTTT. Together with reference TRBV7-9 and TRBJ1-1, the CDR3 gives the full variable domain: DTGVSQNPRHKITKRGQNVTFRCDPISEHNRLYWYRQTLGQGPEFLTYFQNEAQLEKSRLLSDRFSAERPKGSFSTLEIQRTEQGDSAMYLCASRDHRTEAFFGQGTRLTVV.